This T cell receptor beta chain was recovered during a study of blood T cell dynamics during melanoma immunotherapy. Study information: Patients with metastatic melanoma got pembrolizumab or nivolumab-ipilimumab as first-line care.

CDR3 size: 15 residues. Germline loops: CDR1 SEHNR, CDR2 FQNEAQ (reference sequence). Trimming took 0 bases from V and 1 from J, leaving 9 bases between them. Each cfDNA sample used a fixed 40 ng of plasma cell-free DNA. Libraries were prepared by immunoSEQ multiplex PCR; TCRdb keeps only in-frame clonotypes and omits some of them. The profile shows about 6,300 clones, about 90% of them singletons. Indicated time point: pre-treatment baseline. Samples come from before therapy and from week 3 after the first blockade cycle. Findings and limits, study-wide: The study could not tell melanoma-specific clones from general immune activation.

Regarding this clone: The antigen is undetermined.

This chain uses TRBV7-9 with TRBJ1-2, with D possibly being TRBD1 (5 bases). This specimen was cell-free DNA from blood, taken from a patient treated with checkpoint blockade. The receptor comes from a human donor with melanoma. In DNA, the CDR3 is TGTGCCAGCAGCTTAGCAGGGGACCTTAACTATGGCTACACCTTC. Translated, it gives CASSLAGDLNYGYTF. Filled out from reference TRBV7-9 and TRBJ1-2, the complete variable domain reads DTGVSQNPRHKITKRGQNVTFRCDPISEHNRLYWYRQTLGQGPEFLTYFQNEAQLEKSRLLSDRFSAERPKGSFSTLEIQRTEQGDSAMYLCASSLAGDLNYGYTFGSGTRLTVV.